This T cell receptor (beta chain) was sequenced for a study of blood T cell repertoires in COVID-19. About the study: The analysed material was cDNA or gDNA that came from T cells, B-cell-depleted T cells, or PBMCs.

The table lists this clone with a few counts. Original data processing: By means of reference gene primer amplification, nucleated cell counts were estimated. Assay: immunoSEQ multiplex PCR; the TCRdb copy retains only in-frame clones and omits some. That table furnishes V, J and clone size, whereas the DNA furnished D and trimming. This sample has under 200,000 clones, with roughly 80% found just once. CDR3 length: 14 residues. Trimming removed 5 bases from V and 2 bases from J, with 13 bases in between. Germline V gene lookup returns CDR1 MNHEY and CDR2 SMNVEV (reference sequence). The rearrangement joins TRBV27 to TRBJ2-7; tentative D call: TRBD1 (5 bases). Sequenced material: peripheral blood. This receptor was identified in a man aged 55 to 70 with acute or convalescent COVID-19. CDR3 loop: CASSQGHGPYEQYF. The CDR3 coding sequence is TGTGCCAGCAGTCAAGGACATGGACCCTACGAGCAGTACTTC.